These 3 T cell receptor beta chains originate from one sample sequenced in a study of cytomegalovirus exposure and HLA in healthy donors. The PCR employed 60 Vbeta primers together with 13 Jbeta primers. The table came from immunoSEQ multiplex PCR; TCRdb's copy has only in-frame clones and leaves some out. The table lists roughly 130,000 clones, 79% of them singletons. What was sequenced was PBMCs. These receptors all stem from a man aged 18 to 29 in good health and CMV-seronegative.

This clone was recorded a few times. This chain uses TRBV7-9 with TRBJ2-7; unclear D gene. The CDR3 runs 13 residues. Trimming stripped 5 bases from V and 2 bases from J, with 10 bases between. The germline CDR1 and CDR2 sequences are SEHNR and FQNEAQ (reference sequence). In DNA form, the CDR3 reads TGTGCCAGCAGCCCGGCGGCCACCTACGAGCAGTACTTC. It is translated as CASSPAATYEQYF.

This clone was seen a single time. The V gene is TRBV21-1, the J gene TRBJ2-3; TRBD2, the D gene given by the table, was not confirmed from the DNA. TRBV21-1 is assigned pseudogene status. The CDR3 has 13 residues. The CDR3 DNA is TGTGCCAGCAGGGGTGCGGGCACAGATACGCAGTATTTT. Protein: CASRGAGTDTQYF.

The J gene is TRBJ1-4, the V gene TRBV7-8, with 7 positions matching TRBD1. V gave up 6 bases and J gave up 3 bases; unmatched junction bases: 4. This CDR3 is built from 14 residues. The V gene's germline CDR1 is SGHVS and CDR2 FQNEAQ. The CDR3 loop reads CASSLGGPNEKLFF. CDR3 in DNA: TGTGCCAGCAGTCTAGGGGGCCCTAATGAAAAACTGTTTTTT.